These 6 T cell receptor beta chains originate from one sample sequenced in a study of T cells after yellow fever vaccination. TCRdb reprocessed the 5' RACE reads with MiXCR, giving one entry per CDR3 protein. The repertoire has a few hundred thousand distinct CDR3 sequences, about 5% of them found once; the top ten carry 3% to 4%. The sequencing used CD4+ T cells sorted from PBMCs, collected on the day of the yellow fever booster vaccination. These TCRs come from a man younger than 35 who received the YFV17D yellow fever vaccine.

This chain joins TRBV27 and TRBJ1-1; no definite D call. The germline V and J ends were trimmed by 4 bases and 1 base, with 13 bases remaining between them. The CDR3 spans 15 residues. Germline V gene lookup returns CDR1 MNHEY and CDR2 SMNVEV (reference sequence). The CDR3 DNA sequence: TGTGCCAGCAGTTCCCGCGGGCGCGCGAACACTGAAGCTTTCTTT. Translating it yields CASSSRGRANTEAFF.

V is TRBV5-6 and J is TRBJ2-5; a weak D match, TRBD2 (6 bases). CDR3 length equals 14 residues. V lost 4 bases, J lost 3 bases, and 13 bases lay in between. Germline values: CDR1 SGHDT, CDR2 YYEEEE. CDR3 sequence reads: CASSDLRGKETQYF. As DNA, the CDR3 is TGTGCCAGCAGCGATCTACGGGGGAAAGAGACCCAGTACTTC. Combining the CDR3 with reference TRBV5-6 and TRBJ2-5 gives the whole variable domain DAGVTQSPTHLIKTRGQQVTLRCSPKSGHDTVSWYQQALGQGPQFIFQYYEEEERQRGNFPDRFSGHQFPNYSSELNVNALLLGDSALYLCASSDLRGKETQYFGPGTRLLVL.

The table lists this clonotype with many counts. This rearrangement joins TRBV10-3 to TRBJ2-7; a possible D gene is TRBD1 (7 bases). CDR1 and CDR2 (germline): ENHRY, SYGVKD. V gave up 4 bases and J gave up 1 base, with 14 bases separating them. CDR3 length: 15 residues. CDR3 coding DNA: TGTGCCATCAGTGGTCGCGGGACAGATTCCTACGAGCAGTACTTC. Protein: CAISGRGTDSYEQYF.

This clonotype showed up just a few times. V gene TRBV6-1 combines with J gene TRBJ1-4, with D unclear. This CDR3 has 10 amino acids. Trimming took 3 bases from V and 10 from J, leaving 3 bases between them. Germline lookup yields CDR1 MNHNS and CDR2 SASEGT. The DNA for the CDR3 is TGTGCCAGCAGTGATGGAAAACTGTTTTTT. Encoded protein: CASSDGKLFF.

This clonotype has ten or more counts. The chain couples TRBV14 to TRBJ2-2; D possibly corresponds to TRBD1 (5 bases). CDR1 is SGHDN and CDR2 is FVKESK in the germline V gene. This CDR3 spans 13 amino acids. Trimming pared 1 base from V and 6 bases from J, leaving 6 bases between. CDR3 loop: CASSQGGPGELFF. The CDR3 DNA is TGTGCCAGCAGCCAAGGGGGCCCCGGGGAGCTGTTTTTT.

This clonotype came up a few times. The chain couples TRBV2 to TRBJ2-1, with D uncertain. V dropped 7 bases and J dropped 4 bases, with 5 bases sitting between them. This CDR3 has 11 amino acids. CDR1 and CDR2 (germline): SNHLY, FYNNEI. The CDR3 protein is CASNGYNEQFF. In DNA, the CDR3 is TGTGCCAGCAACGGGTACAATGAGCAGTTCTTC.